Each of the 21 T cell receptor beta chains below was sequenced from the same sample in a study of shared clonotypes between healthy human individuals. Measured with immunoSEQ multiplex PCR; TCRdb has only the in-frame clones, and not every one. The table includes roughly 2,500,000 clones, 90% to 95% detected once. Sequencing used naive CD4+ T cells from PBMCs. Subset denoted: CD45RA+ positively selected. The receptors were sampled from a man aged 18 to 35 in good health. Some clones in this sample may be carry-over from other donors' samples.

V usage is TRBV28 and J usage is TRBJ2-7, with TRBD1 matching 8 bases. Germline V gene sequence: CDR1 MDHEN, CDR2 SYDVKM. The CDR3 loop spans 16 amino acids. V dropped 3 bases and J dropped 4; count of bases not matched to a gene: 11. CDR3 loop: CASSFHPRGPSYEQYF. The CDR3 DNA follows: TGTGCCAGCAGTTTTCATCCCAGGGGGCCATCGTACGAGCAGTACTTC. The variable domain in full, completed from reference TRBV28 and TRBJ2-7, reads DVKVTQSSRYLVKRTGEKVFLECVQDMDHENMFWYRQDPGLGLRLIYFSYDVKMKEKGDIPEGYSVSREKKERFSLILESASTNQTSMYLCASSFHPRGPSYEQYFGPGTRLTVT.

The chain employs TRBV5-4 and TRBJ2-3; 15 positions match TRBD2. CDR1 is SGHNT, CDR2 YYREEE, per germline (reference sequence). This CDR3 has 17 amino acids. With V trimmed by 4 bases and J by 5 bases, 8 bases remained unmatched. This CDR3 reads CASSTGQGLAGGDTQYF. CDR3 bases: TGTGCCAGCAGCACCGGACAGGGACTAGCGGGAGGAGATACGCAGTATTTT.

The CDR3 spells CASSPKWGSNEQFF. The CDR3 region has the DNA TGTGCCAGCAGCCCAAAGTGGGGTTCCAATGAGCAGTTCTTC. The gene calls are TRBV7-3 and TRBJ2-1; unclear D gene. Looked up from germline, CDR1 is SGHTA and CDR2 is FQGTGA. V lost 5 bases to trimming and J lost 6 bases, with 14 bases between them. The CDR3 has 14 amino acids.

This chain links TRBV2 with TRBJ2-1; D gene ambiguous. The CDR3 runs 16 residues. Trimming removed 6 bases at V and 4 bases at J, with 19 bases between. Germline CDR1 SNHLY, CDR2 FYNNEI. CDR3 nucleotide sequence: TGTGCCAGCAGCCGACTCGAAGGGCCCAATTACAATGAGCAGTTCTTC. Protein product: CASSRLEGPNYNEQFF.

This chain uses TRBV2 with TRBJ2-1; no clear D. This CDR3 is 13 amino acids long. Looked up from germline, CDR1 is SNHLY and CDR2 is FYNNEI. V was pared by 4 bases and J by 5 bases, with 9 bases between. This chain's CDR3 is CASSGPSNNEQFF. The CDR3 nucleotides read TGTGCCAGCAGTGGGCCCAGTAACAATGAGCAGTTCTTC.

This chain connects TRBV5-1 to TRBJ2-3; 9 nucleotides line up with TRBD1. V dropped 3 bases and J dropped 5; count of bases not matched to a gene: 4. Germline V gene data show CDR1 as SGHRS and CDR2 as YFSETQ. CDR3 length equals 14 residues. The DNA for the CDR3 is TGCGCCAGCAGCTACCAGGACAGGGGAGATACGCAGTATTTT. Amino acid sequence: CASSYQDRGDTQYF.

The V and J genes are TRBV28 and TRBJ1-1, with D unresolved. Germline CDR1 MDHEN, CDR2 SYDVKM. This CDR3 has 15 residues. V was shortened by 6 bases and J by 1 base, with 15 bases between the two germline ends. The CDR3 DNA sequence: TGTGCCAGCAGCGTTCTCGACGCAGGGAACACTGAAGCTTTCTTT. Amino acid sequence: CASSVLDAGNTEAFF. Supplemented by reference TRBV28 and TRBJ1-1, the full variable domain reads DVKVTQSSRYLVKRTGEKVFLECVQDMDHENMFWYRQDPGLGLRLIYFSYDVKMKEKGDIPEGYSVSREKKERFSLILESASTNQTSMYLCASSVLDAGNTEAFFGQGTRLTVV.

V usage is TRBV27 and J usage is TRBJ2-6, with 9 positions matching TRBD1. The V and J ends lost 5 bases and 2 bases, in that order; junction bases with no gene match: 4. The germline V gene encodes CDR1 MNHEY and CDR2 SMNVEV (reference sequence). The CDR3 contains 16 residues. The CDR3 nucleotides read TGTGCCAGCAGTCGATGGGACAGGGCTGGGGCCAACGTCCTGACTTTC. Translation gives CASSRWDRAGANVLTF.

The J gene is TRBJ2-7, the V gene TRBV6-1; 12 nucleotides line up with TRBD2. CDR3 size: 14 residues. J lost 2 bases, V lost 6 bases, and 2 bases had no gene match. Per the germline V gene, CDR1 is MNHNS and CDR2 is SASEGT. CDR3 sequence (DNA): TGTGCCAGCAGACTAGCGGGAGGAACCTACGAGCAGTACTTC. It translates to CASRLAGGTYEQYF.

A note on this clone: Other DNA sequences in the sample encode the same CDR3. The chain is built from TRBV5-1 and TRBJ1-1; no definite D call. Trimming left V 3 bases short and J 1 base short, with 4 bases between. The CDR3 runs to 12 residues. Germline V gene sequence: CDR1 SGHRS, CDR2 YFSETQ. The CDR3 is CASSWGNTEAFF. In nucleotides, the CDR3 is TGCGCCAGCAGCTGGGGGAACACTGAAGCTTTCTTT.

The rearrangement uses TRBV9 and TRBJ2-1, with 8 bases identical to TRBD2. CDR3 length: 15 residues. Trimming at V came to 3 bases and at J to 9 bases, leaving 11 bases not matched to a gene. From germline, CDR1 is SGDLS and CDR2 YYNGEE. The CDR3 loop is CASSDLRDGGGEQFF. For the CDR3, the DNA is TGTGCCAGCAGCGACCTCCGGGACGGGGGGGGTGAGCAGTTCTTC.

The chain recombines TRBV7-9 with TRBJ2-1; D unclear. This CDR3 is built from 12 residues. Per the germline V gene, CDR1 is SEHNR and CDR2 is FQNEAQ (reference sequence). V lost 5 bases and J 6 bases, leaving 8 bases between the germline ends. The CDR3 nucleotides read TGTGCCAGCAGCACCAAGGGCAATGAGCAGTTCTTC. Residues: CASSTKGNEQFF.

This chain connects TRBV7-2 to TRBJ1-2; 10 nucleotides match TRBD1. There are 14 residues in the CDR3. With 5 bases clipped from V and 4 bases from J, the junction kept 4 bases outside the gene matches. Germline-derived CDR1 and CDR2 are SGHTA and FQGNSA. In nucleotides, the CDR3 is TGTGCCAGCAGCCCCTGGACAGGGGGCTATGGCTACACCTTC. Its protein product is CASSPWTGGYGYTF.

This clone was seen only a few times. The rearrangement uses TRBV7-2 and TRBJ1-4, with a tentative D call TRBD1 (5 bases). Germline V gene data show CDR1 as SGHTA and CDR2 as FQGNSA. The germline V and J ends were trimmed by 3 bases and 7 bases, with 12 bases remaining between them. The CDR3 is 14 residues long. CDR3 in amino acids: CASSLRDLSEKLFF. The CDR3 bases are TGTGCCAGCAGCTTGAGGGACCTGAGTGAAAAACTGTTTTTT.

This clone was picked up a small number of times. V is TRBV19 and J is TRBJ1-4; maybe TRBD1 (6 bases). V shed 4 bases and J shed 5 bases, with 8 bases lying between them. The CDR3 spans 13 residues. Germline V lookup: CDR1 LNHDA, CDR2 SQIVND (reference sequence). CDR3 residues: CASSRDTNEKLFF. The CDR3 bases are TGTGCCAGTAGTAGGGACACCAATGAAAAACTGTTTTTT.

The chain employs TRBV11-3 and TRBJ2-1; 9 nucleotides match TRBD2. The CDR3 runs 17 residues. Per the germline V gene, CDR1 is SGHNT and CDR2 is YENEEA. The V gene end was trimmed by 5 bases and the J gene end by 1 base; junction bases not matched to a gene: 9. The DNA of the CDR3 is TGTGCCAGCAGCCTCGGCTATCTAGCGGGGTCCTACAATGAGCAGTTCTTC. This codes for CASSLGYLAGSYNEQFF.

This clone was observed once. The chain is built from TRBV30 and TRBJ1-6; D possibly corresponds to TRBD1 (5 bases). CDR1 is GTSNPN, CDR2 SVGIG, per germline (reference sequence). The CDR3 loop spans 12 amino acids. The V gene lost 3 bases and the J gene lost 13 bases, with 13 bases spanning the gap. The CDR3 DNA is TGTGCCTGGAGACGGGACGAGGAGCCCCTCCACTTT. It is translated as CAWRRDEEPLHF.

The genes are TRBV21-1 and TRBJ1-1; no DNA check was done on the table's D call, TRBD1. TRBV21-1 is a listed pseudogene. The CDR3 covers 14 residues. The CDR3 DNA reads as TGTGCCAGCAGCGATAGGGGCATTAACACTGAAGCTTTCTTT. Encoded protein: CASSDRGINTEAFF.

The V gene is TRBV27, the J gene TRBJ1-1; a possible D gene is TRBD1 (5 bases). V dropped 7 bases and J dropped 4 bases, with 16 bases sitting between them. There are 14 residues in the CDR3. The germline V gene has CDR1 MNHEY and CDR2 SMNVEV (reference sequence). The CDR3 nucleotides read TGTGCCAGCACCCGGGGCGGAGGGATCACTGAAGCTTTCTTT. This gives the protein CASTRGGGITEAFF.

The rearrangement uses TRBV7-9 and TRBJ1-1; 10 bases match TRBD1. From germline, CDR1 is SEHNR and CDR2 FQNEAQ (reference sequence). This CDR3 region has 13 residues. The V gene end was trimmed by 3 bases and the J gene end by 6 bases; junction bases not matched to a gene: 1. The CDR3 reads CASSFGQGAEAFF. In DNA, the CDR3 is TGTGCCAGCAGCTTTGGACAGGGGGCTGAAGCTTTCTTT.

The rearrangement joins TRBV5-1 to TRBJ2-7; no reliable D call. Germline assignment: CDR1 SGHRS and CDR2 YFSETQ. The V and J ends lost 1 base and 4 bases respectively, with 9 bases between them. The CDR3 has 13 residues. The CDR3 sequence is CASSLPMDYEQYF. Here the CDR3 DNA reads TGCGCCAGCAGCTTGCCCATGGATTACGAGCAGTACTTC.